Presented here are 5 T cell receptor beta chains from one specimen sequenced in a study of molecular identifiers for immune sequencing clone quantification. MiXCR was run by TCRdb on the PCR reads, yielding one entry per CDR3 protein. Here the sample spans roughly 100,000 distinct CDR3 sequences, less than 35% being singletons. The sequenced material came from naive CD8+ T cells from blood, with Jurkat cell RNA spiked in. Subset in this sample: FACS-sorted CD8+CD4-CCR7+CD45RA+ naive T cells. These TCRs come from a human donor in good health. Some libraries in this study had Jurkat cell RNA spiked in.

A few counts support this clonotype. The chain recombines TRBV7-6 with TRBJ2-5; D is possibly TRBD1 or TRBD2 (5 bases each). V lost 0 bases and J 5 bases, leaving 16 bases between the germline ends. Germline V gives CDR1 SGHVS, CDR2 FNYEAQ. The CDR3 is made up of 16 amino acids. Here the CDR3 reads CASSLAPGADGETQYF. The CDR3 nucleotides are TGTGCCAGCAGCTTAGCGCCCGGGGCCGACGGGGAGACCCAGTACTTC.

The J gene is TRBJ2-7, the V gene TRBV20-1; D unresolved. From germline, CDR1 is DFQATT and CDR2 SNEGSKA (reference sequence). V gave up 3 bases and J gave up 3 bases, with 12 bases separating them. CDR3 length: 13 amino acids. In DNA form, the CDR3 reads TGCAGTGCTAGGGTGCTTATTGGCTACGAGCAGTACTTC. It translates to CSARVLIGYEQYF.

Only one count was recorded for this clonotype. This may arise from a read error, as a much more abundant clone is one base away. The V and J genes are TRBV7-9 and TRBJ1-1; 8 nucleotides agree with TRBD1. CDR3 length: 14 residues. Germline CDR1 and CDR2: SEHNR and FQNEAQ (reference sequence). Trimming at V came to 5 bases and at J to 4 bases, leaving 6 bases not matched to a gene. The CDR3 spells CASSATGVSTEAFF. The CDR3 nucleotides read TGTGCCAGCAGCGCGACAGGGGTGAGCACTGAAGCTTTCTTT.

This clonotype has ten or more counts. The chain recombines TRBV28 with TRBJ2-7; D is uncertain. The V gene's germline CDR1 is MDHEN and CDR2 SYDVKM. This CDR3 spans 12 amino acids. V lost 6 bases to trimming and J lost 6 bases, with 12 bases between them. The CDR3 sequence is CASSAVFSEQYF. The CDR3 DNA reads TGTGCCAGCAGCGCCGTTTTTAGCGAGCAGTACTTC.

As concerns this clonotype: The final CDR3 position lacks the conserved phenylalanine or tryptophan, pointing to a likely read error. This sequence joins TRBV28 and TRBJ2-5; no reliable D call. The V end was cut by 8 bases, the J end by 2 bases, with 12 bases between. The CDR3 is made up of 13 amino acids. Germline V lookup: CDR1 MDHEN, CDR2 SYDVKM. In nucleotides, the CDR3 is TGTGCCAGCGCCCCCGCCGGTCAAGAGACCCAGTACTCC. Residues: CASAPAGQETQYS.